This TCR beta chain is from a study of T cells after yellow fever vaccination. Study in general: Low-cell-number fractions underwent preparation using SMART-Seq v4 Ultra Low Input. Findings of the study overall: Booster samples showed a return of most primary-vaccination clones (around 96% CD4, 70% to 90% CD8). CD4 and CD8 compartments shared a small share of clonotypes, likely from convergent recombination.

TCRdb passed the 5' RACE reads through MiXCR, listing each CDR3 protein once. This sample has about 300,000 distinct CDR3 sequences; about 10% occur once, and the top ten carry about 3%. There are a few counts of this clonotype. Antigen: not known. The source is a man between 18 and 29 years old who received the YFV17D yellow fever vaccine. The sequences come from CD4+ T cells sorted from PBMCs, collected 5 days after the yellow fever booster vaccination.

The chain's CDR3 is CASSLVFRIRNSPLHF. The CDR3 DNA sequence: TGTGCCAGCAGCTTGGTGTTTCGTATTAGGAATTCACCCCTCCACTTT. The chain combines TRBV5-6 with TRBJ1-6; D is ambiguous. The CDR3 runs 16 residues. Germline values: CDR1 SGHDT, CDR2 YYEEEE. V was shortened by 0 bases and J by 7 bases, with 14 bases between the two germline ends.